The rows below give T cell receptor beta chains drawn from one sample of a study of blood T cells in healthy people across ages. TCRdb independently ran MiXCR on the 5' RACE reads; one entry per CDR3 protein. The repertoire includes about 1.6 million distinct CDR3 sequences, about 35% of them detected once, and roughly 12% sits in the top ten. What was sequenced was blood. The receptors were sampled from a woman in her 30s in good health. The CDR3 runs from the conserved cysteine through the conserved F or W. The order of the fields is CDR3 length, clone size, V gene, J gene, D gene, CDR3 protein, CDR3 DNA. A D gene is named only where the DNA matches it firmly. Clone size, where shown, is once, few, many, or a class for clones that have expanded.

19,NA,TRBV7-2,TRBJ1-5,TRBD1,CASSLDPQGAPLVNQPQHF,TGTGCCAGCAGCTTAGACCCACAGGGGGCGCCCTTAGTTAATCAGCCCCAGCATTTT
15,NA,TRBV9,TRBJ2-5,NA,CARGSRRVHQETQYF,TGTGCCAGAGGGAGCCGGAGAGTCCACCAAGAGACCCAGTACTTC
14,NA,TRBV6-2/TRBV6-3,TRBJ2-7,TRBD2,CASGRTSATYEQYF,TGTGCCAGCGGCCGGACTAGCGCCACCTACGAGCAGTACTTC
14,NA,TRBV12-3/TRBV12-4,TRBJ1-1,NA,CASSFSQGAPEAFF,TGTGCCAGCAGTTTTAGCCAGGGTGCCCCTGAAGCTTTCTTT
16,few,TRBV3-1,TRBJ2-1,NA,CASSQAGMGSYNEQFF,TGTGCCAGCAGCCAAGCAGGGATGGGCTCCTACAATGAGCAGTTCTTC
20,NA,TRBV5-1,TRBJ2-2,NA,CASSSHPNLALGGSTGELFF,TGCGCCAGCAGCTCGCACCCCAACCTAGCCCTAGGAGGGAGCACCGGGGAGCTGTTTTTT
13,NA,TRBV20-1,TRBJ2-3,NA,CSRYGARADTQYF,TGCAGTAGATATGGGGCCCGGGCAGATACGCAGTATTTT
15,few,TRBV5-1,TRBJ2-7,TRBD1,CASSLTGAEFYEQYF,TGCGCCAGCAGCTTGACAGGGGCTGAGTTCTACGAGCAGTACTTC
13,many,TRBV27,TRBJ1-2,NA,CASSLQGSYGYTF,TGTGCCAGCAGTTTACAGGGGTCCTATGGCTACACCTTC
13,few,TRBV28,TRBJ1-2,NA,CASSFSGLRGYTF,TGTGCCAGCAGTTTTTCAGGGTTGCGCGGCTACACCTTC
15,once,TRBV20-1,TRBJ2-5,TRBD1,CSASYNHDRVETQYF,TGCAGTGCTAGCTACAACCACGACAGGGTAGAGACCCAGTACTTC
15,NA,TRBV7-3,TRBJ2-1,NA,CASSLGPANYNEQFF,TGTGCCAGCAGCTTAGGTCCGGCCAACTACAATGAGCAGTTCTTC
16,NA,TRBV4-1,TRBJ2-7,TRBD2,CASSQVVLAGFYEQYF,TGCGCCAGCAGCCAAGTCGTACTAGCGGGATTTTACGAGCAGTACTTC
13,NA,TRBV7-9,TRBJ2-1,NA,CASSAGRGAEQFF,TGTGCCAGCAGCGCCGGACGGGGGGCTGAGCAGTTCTTC
11,few,TRBV12-3/TRBV12-4,TRBJ1-2,NA,CASSRNCGYTF,TGTGCCAGCAGTAGGAACTGTGGCTACACCTTC
15,once,TRBV19,TRBJ2-5,TRBD2,CASSIARTSGETQYF,TGTGCCAGTAGTATAGCTCGGACTAGCGGAGAGACCCAGTACTTC
14,NA,TRBV7-6,TRBJ1-4,NA,CASSPWGGGEKLFF,TGTGCCAGCAGCCCTTGGGGGGGTGGTGAAAAACTGTTTTTT
14,NA,TRBV27,TRBJ2-3,NA,CASSCYGGTDTQYF,TGTGCCAGCAGTTGTTATGGAGGCACAGATACGCAGTATTTT
14,NA,TRBV20-1,TRBJ2-1,NA,CSARYDRFTNEQFF,TGCAGTGCTCGATACGACCGGTTTACGAATGAGCAGTTCTTC
19,NA,TRBV7-2,TRBJ2-4,TRBD2,CASSLALGLAGGPRNIQYF,TGTGCCAGCAGCTTAGCGCTGGGACTAGCGGGAGGGCCGAGGAACATTCAGTACTTC
15,few,TRBV6-1,TRBJ2-1,TRBD1,CASSETGQGVYEQFF,TGTGCCAGCAGTGAAACCGGACAGGGGGTTTATGAGCAGTTCTTC
14,few,TRBV20-1,TRBJ2-5,NA,CSARDLRAEETQYF,TGCAGTGCTAGAGATCTGAGGGCAGAAGAGACCCAGTACTTC
13,NA,TRBV28,TRBJ2-1,NA,CASKLSGDGEQFF,TGTGCCAGCAAACTTTCCGGGGACGGTGAGCAGTTCTTC
15,NA,TRBV5-1,TRBJ2-3,NA,CASSLWGAERDTQYF,TGCGCCAGCAGCTTGTGGGGGGCAGAGCGTGATACGCAGTATTTT
16,NA,TRBV7-9,TRBJ1-1,NA,CASSRQPVIMNTEAFF,TGTGCCAGCAGCAGACAGCCCGTGATCATGAACACTGAAGCTTTCTTT